This TCR beta chain was identified during a study of shared clonotypes between healthy human individuals. Study at large: Three men and two women, aged 18 to 49, were donors. Per donor, CD8 memory used one plate, CD8 naive used two, CD4 memory used three and CD4 naive used three.

In germline, CDR1 is GTSNPN, CDR2 SVGIG (reference sequence). Trimming stripped 3 bases from V and 9 bases from J, with 8 bases between. This CDR3 has 11 residues. Some clones are missing from TCRdb's copy, which holds only in-frame ones; the method was immunoSEQ multiplex PCR. The top ten hold approximately 0.41% of the sample, which has about 2.5 million clones, 85% to 95% seen once. V gene TRBV30 combines with J gene TRBJ2-2, with D unclear. Sample: naive CD4+ T cells from PBMCs. The subset is: CD45RA+ positively selected. The TCR originated in a man younger than 35 in good health. Some clones in this sample may be carry-over from other donors' samples. This CDR3 reads CAWSLGRELFF. CDR3 DNA sequence: TGTGCCTGGAGCCTAGGAAGGGAGCTGTTTTTT.